This TCR beta chain was retrieved from a study of siplizumab effects on memory and regulatory T cells. Notes on the study in general: Alloreactive sequences tracing back to unstimulated CD4+ memory cells were significantly reduced by siplizumab. In siplizumab conditions, mappable alloreactive CD4+ clones averaged roughly 66% Treg-derived, against 26.9% in controls. Roughly 75-97% of proliferating CD4+ or CD8+ clones lacked an assignable naive or memory phenotype.

Germline-derived CDR1 and CDR2 are SGHKS and YYEKEE (reference sequence). V lost 4 bases to trimming and J lost 6 bases, with 22 bases between them. The CDR3 is 17 amino acids. About this clone: The antigen is not known.

Each sample contributed about 10^5 TCR templates to the assay. Using immunoSEQ multiplex PCR, the repertoire was profiled, and TCRdb retains in-frame clones only, with some absent. The sample has tens of thousands of clones; approximately 89% are singletons. V is TRBV5-5 and J is TRBJ2-2, with D tentatively TRBD2 (7 bases). Sequencing was carried out using Tregs sorted from blood. This receptor was obtained from a human donor in good health. The CDR3 sequence: CASSPGGGLVLPGELFF. In nucleotides, the CDR3 is TGTGCCAGCAGCCCGGGGGGCGGACTAGTCTTGCCCGGGGAGCTGTTTTTT.